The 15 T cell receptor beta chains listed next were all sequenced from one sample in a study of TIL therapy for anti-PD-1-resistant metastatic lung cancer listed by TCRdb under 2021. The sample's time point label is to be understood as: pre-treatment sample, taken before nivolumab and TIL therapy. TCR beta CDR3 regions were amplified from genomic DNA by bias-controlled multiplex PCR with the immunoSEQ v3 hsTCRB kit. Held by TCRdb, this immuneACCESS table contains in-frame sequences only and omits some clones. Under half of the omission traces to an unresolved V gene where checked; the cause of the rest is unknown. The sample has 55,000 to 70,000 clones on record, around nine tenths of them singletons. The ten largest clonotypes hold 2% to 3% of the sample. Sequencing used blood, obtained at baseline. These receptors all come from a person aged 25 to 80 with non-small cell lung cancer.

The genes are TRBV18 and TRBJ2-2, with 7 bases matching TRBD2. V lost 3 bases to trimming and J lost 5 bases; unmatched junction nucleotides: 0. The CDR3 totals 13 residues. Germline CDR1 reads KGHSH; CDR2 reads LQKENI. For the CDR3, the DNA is TGTGCCAGCTCACCGGGGGGGACCGGGGAGCTGTTTTTT. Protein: CASSPGGTGELFF.

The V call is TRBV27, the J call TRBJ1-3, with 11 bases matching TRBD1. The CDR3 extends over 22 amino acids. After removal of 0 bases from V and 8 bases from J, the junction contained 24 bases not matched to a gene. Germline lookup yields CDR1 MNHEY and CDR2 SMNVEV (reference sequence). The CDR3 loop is CASSLSEVLEDRGLILRYTIYF. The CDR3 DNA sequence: TGTGCCAGCAGTTTATCGGAGGTGCTGGAGGACAGGGGGCTTATTCTTAGGTACACCATATATTTT.

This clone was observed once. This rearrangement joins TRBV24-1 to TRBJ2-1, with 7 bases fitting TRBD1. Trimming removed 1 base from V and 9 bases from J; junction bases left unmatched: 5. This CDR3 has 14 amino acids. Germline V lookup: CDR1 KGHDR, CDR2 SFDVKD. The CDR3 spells CATSDFTTGPEQFF. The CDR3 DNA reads TGTGCCACCAGTGATTTCACGACAGGGCCTGAGCAGTTCTTC.

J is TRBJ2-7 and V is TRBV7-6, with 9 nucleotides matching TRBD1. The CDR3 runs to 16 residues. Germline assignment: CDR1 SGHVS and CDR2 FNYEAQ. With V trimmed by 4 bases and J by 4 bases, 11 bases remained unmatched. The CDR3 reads CASSSLYRGQGYEQYF. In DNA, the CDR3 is TGTGCCAGCAGCTCACTCTACAGGGGGCAGGGGTACGAGCAGTACTTC.

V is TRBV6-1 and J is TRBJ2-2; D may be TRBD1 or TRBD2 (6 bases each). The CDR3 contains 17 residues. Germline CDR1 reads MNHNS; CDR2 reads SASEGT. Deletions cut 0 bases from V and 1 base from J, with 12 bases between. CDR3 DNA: TGTGCCAGCAGTGAAGCGCTCGGGGGCCTGAACACCGGGGAGCTGTTTTTT. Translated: CASSEALGGLNTGELFF.

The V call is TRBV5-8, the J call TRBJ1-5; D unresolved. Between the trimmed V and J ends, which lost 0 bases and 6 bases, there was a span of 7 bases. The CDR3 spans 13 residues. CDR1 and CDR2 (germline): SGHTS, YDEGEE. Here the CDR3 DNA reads TGTGCCAGCAGCTTGGCCTTTGGTCAGCCCCAGCATTTT. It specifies CASSLAFGQPQHF.

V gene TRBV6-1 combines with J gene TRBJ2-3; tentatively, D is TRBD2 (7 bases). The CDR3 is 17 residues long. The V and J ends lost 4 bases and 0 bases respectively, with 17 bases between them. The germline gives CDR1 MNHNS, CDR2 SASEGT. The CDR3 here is CASSGGNRGASTDTQYF. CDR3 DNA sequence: TGTGCCAGCAGTGGTGGGAATCGGGGGGCGAGCACAGATACGCAGTATTTT.

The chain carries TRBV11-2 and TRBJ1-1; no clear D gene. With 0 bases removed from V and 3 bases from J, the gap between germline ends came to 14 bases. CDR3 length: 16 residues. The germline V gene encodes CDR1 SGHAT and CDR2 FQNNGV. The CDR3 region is CASSLDYVSPDTEAFF. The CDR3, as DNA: TGTGCCAGCAGCTTAGATTATGTTAGCCCGGACACTGAAGCTTTCTTT.

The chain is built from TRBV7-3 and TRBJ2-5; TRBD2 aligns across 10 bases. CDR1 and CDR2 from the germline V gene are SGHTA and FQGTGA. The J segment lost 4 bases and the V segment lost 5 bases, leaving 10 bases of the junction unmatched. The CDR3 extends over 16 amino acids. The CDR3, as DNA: TGTGCCAGCAGCGAAAGCGGGAGGGGTACACGAGAGACCCAGTACTTC. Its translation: CASSESGRGTRETQYF.

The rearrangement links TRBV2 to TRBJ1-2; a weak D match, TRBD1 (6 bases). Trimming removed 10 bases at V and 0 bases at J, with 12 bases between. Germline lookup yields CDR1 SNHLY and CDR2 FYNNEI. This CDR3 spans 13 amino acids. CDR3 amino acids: CATGTYPNYGYTF. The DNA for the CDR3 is TGTGCCACCGGGACATATCCTAACTATGGCTACACCTTC.

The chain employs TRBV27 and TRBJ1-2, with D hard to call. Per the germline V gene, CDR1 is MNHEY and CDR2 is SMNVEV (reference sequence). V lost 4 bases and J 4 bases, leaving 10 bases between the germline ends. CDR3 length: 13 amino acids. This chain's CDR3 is CASSSWASYGYTF. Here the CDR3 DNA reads TGTGCCAGCAGTTCCTGGGCCTCCTATGGCTACACCTTC.

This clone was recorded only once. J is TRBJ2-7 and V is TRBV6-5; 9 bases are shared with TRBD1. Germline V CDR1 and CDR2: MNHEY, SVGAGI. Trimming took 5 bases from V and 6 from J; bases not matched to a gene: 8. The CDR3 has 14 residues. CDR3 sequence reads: CASSPRTGASEQYF. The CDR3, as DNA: TGTGCCAGCAGTCCCCGGACAGGGGCAAGCGAGCAGTACTTC.

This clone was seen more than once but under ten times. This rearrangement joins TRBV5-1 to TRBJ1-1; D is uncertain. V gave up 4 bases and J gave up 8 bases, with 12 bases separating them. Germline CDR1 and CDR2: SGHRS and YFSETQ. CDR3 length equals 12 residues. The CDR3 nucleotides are TGCGCCAGCAGCGGAAGTGGTCCCGAAGCTTTCTTT. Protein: CASSGSGPEAFF.

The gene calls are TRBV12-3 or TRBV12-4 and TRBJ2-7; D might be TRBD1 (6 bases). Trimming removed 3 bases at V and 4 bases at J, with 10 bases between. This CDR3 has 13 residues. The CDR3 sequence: CASSLQGQYEQYF. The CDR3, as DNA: TGTGCCAGCAGTTTGCAGGGGCAGTACGAGCAGTACTTC.

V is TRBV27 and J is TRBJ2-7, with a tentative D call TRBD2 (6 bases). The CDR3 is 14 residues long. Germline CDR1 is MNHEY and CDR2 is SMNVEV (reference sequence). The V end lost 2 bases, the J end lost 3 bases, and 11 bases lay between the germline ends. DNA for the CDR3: TGTGCCAGCAGTTTAGGGCCGGAGGGCTACGAGCAGTACTTC. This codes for CASSLGPEGYEQYF.